The 5 T cell receptor beta chains below come from one sample, sequenced in a study of blood T cell repertoires in COVID-19. Assay used: immunoSEQ multiplex PCR; TCRdb lists only in-frame clones, some missing. The sample consists of some 220,000 clones, about 88% of them appearing once. Sequenced sample: PBMCs or T cells enriched from blood (not recorded which). These TCRs come from a woman in her 30s who had recovered from COVID-19.

The chain carries TRBV27 and TRBJ1-3; D is unclear. With 5 bases removed from V and 2 bases from J, the gap between germline ends came to 16 bases. Germline lookup yields CDR1 MNHEY and CDR2 SMNVEV (reference sequence). The CDR3 has 16 amino acids. Here the CDR3 reads CASSQSGRIAGNTIYF. CDR3 in DNA: TGTGCCAGCAGTCAATCGGGTAGGATCGCTGGAAACACCATATATTTT.

The chain combines TRBV7-9 with TRBJ1-2; the match to TRBD1 covers 7 bases. J gave up 7 bases and V 1 base, and 6 bases lay outside the gene matches. There are 14 residues in the CDR3. CDR1 is SEHNR and CDR2 is FQNEAQ in the germline V gene (reference sequence). CDR3 loop: CASSLGGRGAGYTF. Written as DNA, the CDR3 is TGTGCCAGCAGCTTAGGGGGCAGGGGGGCTGGCTACACCTTC. Full variable domain (remainder filled in from reference TRBV7-9 and TRBJ1-2): DTGVSQNPRHKITKRGQNVTFRCDPISEHNRLYWYRQTLGQGPEFLTYFQNEAQLEKSRLLSDRFSAERPKGSFSTLEIQRTEQGDSAMYLCASSLGGRGAGYTFGSGTRLTVV.

The rearrangement links TRBV14 to TRBJ2-1; D is possibly TRBD1 (6 bases). This CDR3 comprises 17 residues. V was pared by 0 bases and J by 8 bases, with 20 bases between. Germline V gives CDR1 SGHDN, CDR2 FVKESK. The DNA for the CDR3 is TGTGCCAGCAGCCAAGATCCTCCAGGGGCGCCGTATGATGAGCAGTTCTTC. Protein: CASSQDPPGAPYDEQFF.

V is TRBV3-1 (or the pseudogene TRBV3-2) and J is TRBJ2-5, with D hard to call. V was clipped by 4 bases and J by 4 bases, with 10 bases between them. Germline CDR1 reads LGHDT; CDR2 reads YNNKEL (reference sequence). CDR3 length: 13 residues. CDR3 loop: CASSRNFGETQYF. CDR3 DNA sequence: TGTGCCAGCAGCCGAAACTTCGGAGAGACCCAGTACTTC.

The rearrangement joins TRBV7-2 to TRBJ2-7; 7 positions agree with TRBD1. The CDR3 is 14 residues long. Germline CDR1 reads SGHTA; CDR2 reads FQGNSA. V lost 3 bases, J lost 4 bases, and 6 bases stayed unmatched. DNA of the CDR3: TGTGCCAGCAGCTTTCGACAGGGTTCATACGAGCAGTACTTC. It yields the protein CASSFRQGSYEQYF.